This T cell receptor (beta chain) was retrieved from a study of blood T cell repertoires in COVID-19. About the study: Acute-phase and convalescent COVID-19 samples originated in the United States, Italy and Spain.

This clone has a single count. Per the study methods: Researchers report that nucleated cell counts were estimated from reference gene primer amplification. The method was immunoSEQ multiplex PCR; TCRdb's version includes in-frame clones alone and lacks a portion of them. V and J calls and clone size are given by that table; D and trimming were obtained from the DNA. In the table there are 250,000 to 350,000 clones, more than 75% of which are singletons. Germline V gene lookup returns CDR1 LGHDT and CDR2 YNNKEL (reference sequence). V shed 2 bases and J 7 bases; nucleotides not matched to a gene: 6. The CDR3 is 15 residues long.

The chain carries TRBV3-1 (or the pseudogene TRBV3-2) and TRBJ2-1, with TRBD2 matching over 9 bases. Material for sequencing was peripheral blood. The TCR originated in a woman aged 50 to 65 who had recovered from COVID-19. The chain's CDR3 is CASSQMPAGGNEQFF. The CDR3 nucleotides are TGTGCCAGCAGCCAAATGCCGGCGGGGGGGAATGAGCAGTTCTTC.